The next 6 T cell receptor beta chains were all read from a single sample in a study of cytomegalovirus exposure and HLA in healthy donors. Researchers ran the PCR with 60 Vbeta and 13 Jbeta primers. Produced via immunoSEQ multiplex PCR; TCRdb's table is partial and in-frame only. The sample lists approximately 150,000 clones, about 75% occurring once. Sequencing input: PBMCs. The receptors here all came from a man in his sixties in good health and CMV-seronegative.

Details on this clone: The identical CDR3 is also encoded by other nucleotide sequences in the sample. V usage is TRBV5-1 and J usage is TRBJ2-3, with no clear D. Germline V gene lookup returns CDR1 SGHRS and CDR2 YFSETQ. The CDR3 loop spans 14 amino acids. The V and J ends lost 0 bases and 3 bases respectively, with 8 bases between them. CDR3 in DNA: TGCGCCAGCAGCTTGGCAGGCAGTACAGATACGCAGTATTTT. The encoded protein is CASSLAGSTDTQYF.

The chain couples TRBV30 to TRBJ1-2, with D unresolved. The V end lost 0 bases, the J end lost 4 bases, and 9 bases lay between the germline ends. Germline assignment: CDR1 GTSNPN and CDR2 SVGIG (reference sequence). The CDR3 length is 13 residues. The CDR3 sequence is CAWSVGQGYGYTF. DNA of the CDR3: TGTGCCTGGAGTGTGGGCCAAGGCTATGGCTACACCTTC.

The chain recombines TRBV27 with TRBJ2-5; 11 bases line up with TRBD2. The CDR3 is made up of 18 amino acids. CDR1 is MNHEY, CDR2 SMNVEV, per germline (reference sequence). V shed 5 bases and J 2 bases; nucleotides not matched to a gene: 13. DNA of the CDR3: TGTGCCAGCAGTCCTGGGACTAGCGGAGCAGCTACACAAGAGACCCAGTACTTC. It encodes CASSPGTSGAATQETQYF.

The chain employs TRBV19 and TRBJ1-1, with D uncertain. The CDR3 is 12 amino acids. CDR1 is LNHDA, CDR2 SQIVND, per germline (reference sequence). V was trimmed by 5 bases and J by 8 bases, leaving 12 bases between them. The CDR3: CASSYHGGEAFF. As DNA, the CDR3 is TGTGCCAGTAGTTATCACGGAGGAGAAGCTTTCTTT.

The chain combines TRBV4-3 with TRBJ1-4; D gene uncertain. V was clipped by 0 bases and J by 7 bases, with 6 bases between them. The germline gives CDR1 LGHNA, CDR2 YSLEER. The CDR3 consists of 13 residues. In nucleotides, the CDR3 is TGCGCCAGCAGCCAAGATGTGAGTGAAAAACTGTTTTTT. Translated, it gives CASSQDVSEKLFF.

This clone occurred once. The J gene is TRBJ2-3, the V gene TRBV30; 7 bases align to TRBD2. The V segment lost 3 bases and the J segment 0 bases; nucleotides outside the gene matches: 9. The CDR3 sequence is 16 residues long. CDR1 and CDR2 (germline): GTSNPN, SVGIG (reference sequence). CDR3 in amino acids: CAWSLRESTSTDTQYF. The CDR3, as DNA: TGTGCCTGGAGCCTGCGGGAGTCCACTAGCACAGATACGCAGTATTTT.